The 26 T cell receptor beta chains below come from one sample, sequenced in a study of T-cell reconstitution after alpha-beta-depleted transplantation in children. The authors prepared the TCRbeta library with unique molecular identifiers. TCRdb re-analysed the PCR reads in MiXCR, keeping a single row per CDR3 protein. The table lists under 400,000 distinct CDR3 sequences, roughly 25% of them singletons. Sequencing was performed on PBMCs, mostly from graft donor cells, taken 180 days after TCRalphabeta/CD19-depleted stem cell transplant. Receptor source: a male patient aged 10 to 17 who had a stem cell transplant for acute lymphoblastic leukemia, so the T cells may come from the graft donor.

The V and J genes are TRBV4-2 and TRBJ2-1; 9 bases align to TRBD2. V lost 0 bases to trimming and J lost 3 bases; unmatched junction nucleotides: 12. This CDR3 contains 19 residues. Per the germline V gene, CDR1 is LGHNA and CDR2 is YNFKEQ. Written as DNA, the CDR3 is TGTGCCAGCAGCCAAGATAGGTTGCGGGAGGGCCGGTTCTACAATGAGCAGTTCTTC. This gives the protein CASSQDRLREGRFYNEQFF.

The genes are TRBV21-1 and TRBJ2-4; TRBD2, the D gene given by the table, was not confirmed from the DNA. TRBV21-1 is a documented pseudogene. The CDR3 has 14 residues. The CDR3 here is CASSILGRTDIQYF. The CDR3 DNA reads as TGTGCCAGCAGCATCCTGGGGAGAACGGACATTCAGTACTTC.

This clonotype was observed many times. The chain employs TRBV27 and TRBJ2-2; D remains ambiguous. Trimming shortened V by 5 bases and J by 8 bases, and 6 bases separated the two germline ends. The CDR3 is 11 amino acids. The germline V gene has CDR1 MNHEY and CDR2 SMNVEV (reference sequence). CDR3 coding DNA: TGTGCCAGCAGTATGACAGGGGAGCTGTTTTTT. Protein sequence: CASSMTGELFF.

This chain joins TRBV29-1 and TRBJ2-1, with no clear D. CDR1 and CDR2 from the germline V gene are SQVTM and ANQGSEA. The CDR3 has 11 amino acids. V shed 2 bases and J shed 4 bases, with 3 bases lying between them. CDR3 region: CSVEKYNEQFF. The CDR3, as DNA: TGCAGCGTTGAAAAGTACAATGAGCAGTTCTTC.

The CDR3 DNA is TGTGCCAGCTCACCAGTCGAGGGAGGGTCCTACAATGAGCAGTTCTTC. Residues: CASSPVEGGSYNEQFF. The chain uses TRBV18 and TRBJ2-1; 7 nucleotides match TRBD2. Trimming took 2 bases from V and 1 from J; bases not matched to a gene: 5. This CDR3 spans 16 amino acids. The germline V gene has CDR1 KGHSH and CDR2 LQKENI. The full variable domain, with the rest looked up from reference TRBV18 and TRBJ2-1, is NAGVMQNPRHLVRRRGQEARLRCSPMKGHSHVYWYRQLPEEGLKFMVYLQKENIIDESGMPKERFSAEFPKEGPSILRIQQVVRGDSAAYFCASSPVEGGSYNEQFFGPGTRLTVL.

This clonotype was found a few times. The V call is TRBV18, the J call TRBJ2-1; D call uncertain. V gave up 2 bases and J gave up 0 bases, with 2 bases separating them. The length of the CDR3 is 13 residues. Germline values: CDR1 KGHSH, CDR2 LQKENI. This chain's CDR3 is CASSPVSYNEQFF. CDR3 sequence (DNA): TGTGCCAGCTCACCAGTCTCCTACAATGAGCAGTTCTTC.

V gene TRBV2 combines with J gene TRBJ2-7; 10 positions agree with TRBD2. The CDR3 contains 14 residues. Germline V gene data show CDR1 as SNHLY and CDR2 as FYNNEI. The V segment lost 4 bases and the J segment 7 bases; nucleotides outside the gene matches: 7. This CDR3 reads CASSGKLAGWEQYF. The CDR3 bases are TGTGCCAGCAGTGGAAAACTAGCGGGATGGGAGCAGTACTTC.

This clonotype turned up a few times. This chain connects TRBV10-3 to TRBJ1-6; 9 nucleotides agree with TRBD1. Germline assignment: CDR1 ENHRY and CDR2 SYGVKD. There are 19 residues in the CDR3. V shed 0 bases and J 3 bases; nucleotides not matched to a gene: 9. The CDR3 sequence is CAISESRLNRGLYNSPLHF. Written as DNA, the CDR3 is TGTGCCATCAGTGAGTCACGACTAAACAGGGGGCTCTATAATTCACCCCTCCACTTT.

Ten or more counts support this clonotype. The gene calls are TRBV4-1 and TRBJ2-7, with 7 bases that match TRBD2. CDR3 length equals 16 residues. Germline CDR1 is MGHRA and CDR2 is YSYEKL. V dropped 0 bases and J dropped 0; count of bases not matched to a gene: 5. This chain's CDR3 is CASSQDRRENSYEQYF. CDR3 nucleotide sequence: TGCGCCAGCAGCCAAGATAGGCGGGAGAACTCCTACGAGCAGTACTTC.

This sequence joins TRBV7-7 and TRBJ2-7; D possibly corresponds to TRBD1 (6 bases). The CDR3 is made up of 15 amino acids. The germline V gene encodes CDR1 SSHAT and CDR2 FNYEAQ (reference sequence). V gave up 1 base and J gave up 1 base, with 11 bases separating them. The CDR3 coding sequence is TGTGCCAGCAGCTTAGGGCAGGGGATGTCCTACGAGCAGTACTTC. It codes for CASSLGQGMSYEQYF.

This clonotype was detected many times. The chain links TRBV7-6 to TRBJ2-5; D remains ambiguous. CDR3 length equals 15 residues. Germline CDR1 SGHVS, CDR2 FNYEAQ. V was cut by 5 bases and J by 6 bases, with 19 bases left in between. CDR3 sequence reads: CASSLMAPPGKTQYF. CDR3 coding DNA: TGTGCCAGCAGCCTAATGGCACCCCCTGGGAAGACCCAGTACTTC.

The chain is built from TRBV20-1 and TRBJ1-3; a weak D match, TRBD1 (6 bases). Germline CDR1 DFQATT, CDR2 SNEGSKA (reference sequence). Trimming pared 6 bases from V and 14 bases from J, leaving 20 bases between. The CDR3 sequence is 12 residues long. The CDR3, as DNA: TGCAGTGCCAAACGCTCGGGAGGGGGGTTATATTTT. It encodes CSAKRSGGGLYF.

This clonotype was seen a few times. The rearrangement joins TRBV4-2 to TRBJ2-7; D gene unclear. The germline CDR1 and CDR2 sequences are LGHNA and YNFKEQ. Trimming left V 1 base short and J 6 bases short, with 13 bases between. This CDR3 has 14 residues. CDR3 in amino acids: CASSQGPRAREQYF. The CDR3 DNA reads TGTGCCAGCAGCCAAGGTCCTAGGGCACGCGAGCAGTACTTC.

This clonotype was counted only a few times. The genes are TRBV3-1 and TRBJ2-1, with TRBD2 matching over 13 bases. The V segment lost 1 base and the J segment 7 bases; nucleotides outside the gene matches: 4. Germline lookup yields CDR1 LGHDT and CDR2 YNNKEL (reference sequence). The CDR3 runs 16 residues. The CDR3 DNA follows: TGTGCCAGCAGCCAAGGACTAGCGGGAGGCCAGAATGAGCAGTTCTTC. Its translation is CASSQGLAGGQNEQFF.

The J gene is TRBJ2-3, the V gene TRBV14; TRBD2 matches at 8 bases. Germline V gene data show CDR1 as SGHDN and CDR2 as FVKESK. The CDR3 extends over 20 amino acids. The V and J ends lost 3 bases and 2 bases, in that order; junction bases with no gene match: 19. Written as DNA, the CDR3 is TGTGCCAGCAGCCATAGAAGGACCAGCGGGAGATATTGGGCCACAGATACGCAGTATTTT. This gives the protein CASSHRRTSGRYWATDTQYF.

This clonotype was counted between two and nine times. The chain has TRBV12-3 or TRBV12-4 and TRBJ1-6, with TRBD1 as a possible D gene (6 bases). The CDR3 spans 15 residues. The V end was cut by 5 bases, the J end by 7 bases, with 15 bases between. DNA for the CDR3: TGTGCCAGCAGTCCCCGTCGGACAGCCAATTCACCCCTCCACTTT. It encodes CASSPRRTANSPLHF.

The chain has TRBV29-1 and TRBJ1-2, with a weak D call TRBD1 (6 bases). Trimming shortened V by 6 bases and J by 0 bases, and 14 bases separated the two germline ends. The CDR3 loop spans 14 amino acids. Germline CDR1 reads SQVTM; CDR2 reads ANQGSEA. CDR3 DNA: TGCAGCGTGGGCCAGGGACACCCTAACTATGGCTACACCTTC. It is translated as CSVGQGHPNYGYTF.

Remarks on this clonotype: A much larger clone sits a single nucleotide away, making a read error possible. The chain links TRBV5-6 to TRBJ2-1; D uncertain. Trimming left V 7 bases short and J 0 bases short, with 17 bases between. Per the germline V gene, CDR1 is SGHDT and CDR2 is YYEEEE. The CDR3 has 16 amino acids. CDR3: CASSGVRPSSYNEQFF. CDR3 DNA sequence: TGTGCCAGCTCCGGTGTGCGGCCGAGCTCCTACAATGAGCAGTTCTTC.

This clonotype was found a few times. The V gene is TRBV5-6, the J gene TRBJ2-1; D ambiguous. Germline CDR1 and CDR2: SGHDT and YYEEEE. The V and J ends lost 5 bases and 4 bases respectively, with 10 bases between them. The CDR3 is made up of 13 amino acids. The CDR3 DNA follows: TGTGCCAGCAGACCACGGACGTACAATGAGCAGTTCTTC. Its translation is CASRPRTYNEQFF.

This clonotype has just a few counts. This sequence joins TRBV20-1 and TRBJ1-6; a possible D gene is TRBD1 (5 bases). Trimming took off 6 bases at V and 3 bases at J, with 9 bases between the two ends. Per germline, CDR1 DFQATT and CDR2 SNEGSKA (reference sequence). The CDR3 spans 13 residues. CDR3 DNA sequence: TGCAGTGCCCCCGACAGCTATAATTCACCCCTCCACTTT. This sequence encodes CSAPDSYNSPLHF.

The CDR3 DNA reads TGTGCCAGCGGCACAGGGACCTGGGGGAGGAGCTCCTACAATGAGCAGTTCTTC. Translated, it gives CASGTGTWGRSSYNEQFF. The V and J genes are TRBV9 and TRBJ2-1; D tentatively fits TRBD1 or TRBD2 (6 bases each). V was shortened by 7 bases and J by 0 bases, with 23 bases between the two germline ends. This CDR3 has 18 residues. CDR1 is SGDLS, CDR2 YYNGEE, per germline.

The gene calls are TRBV7-2 and TRBJ1-5; D is uncertain. The CDR3 has 14 amino acids. In germline, CDR1 is SGHTA, CDR2 FQGNSA. Trimming took 5 bases from V and 2 from J, leaving 10 bases between them. Here the CDR3 DNA reads TGTGCCAGCAGCCCCGGGTTGGGCAATCAGCCCCAGCATTTT. It translates to CASSPGLGNQPQHF.

This clonotype was seen a few times. V gene TRBV6-1 combines with J gene TRBJ1-1; D is perhaps TRBD1 (5 bases). Germline assignment: CDR1 MNHNS and CDR2 SASEGT. V lost 9 bases and J 0 bases, leaving 14 bases between the germline ends. The CDR3 has 14 residues. The CDR3 bases are TGTGCCAGTAGGACCGACAGAGTGAACACTGAAGCTTTCTTT. Protein sequence: CASRTDRVNTEAFF.

The chain uses TRBV12-3 or TRBV12-4 and TRBJ2-2, with 9 bases identical to TRBD2. This CDR3 is built from 17 residues. Trimming at V came to 7 bases and at J to 5 bases, leaving 14 bases not matched to a gene. For the CDR3, the DNA is TGTGCCAGCACCCCGGGGATAGCGGGAGTCCTTACCGGGGAGCTGTTTTTT. Protein product: CASTPGIAGVLTGELFF.

The CDR3 sequence is CASSYSRGPGKEQYF. CDR3 coding DNA: TGTGCCAGCAGTTACTCGAGGGGGCCCGGGAAGGAGCAGTACTTC. This chain joins TRBV6-5 and TRBJ2-7; 7 nucleotides agree with TRBD1. Germline loops: CDR1 MNHEY, CDR2 SVGAGI. The CDR3 is made up of 15 amino acids. With 0 bases clipped from V and 7 bases from J, the junction kept 9 bases outside the gene matches.

CDR3 residues: CAIRDGRNTEAFF. The DNA for the CDR3 is TGTGCCATCAGGGACGGACGGAACACTGAAGCTTTCTTT. The V gene is TRBV10-3, the J gene TRBJ1-1; D ambiguous. The CDR3 contains 13 residues. Trimming shortened V by 6 bases and J by 1 base, and 9 bases separated the two germline ends. CDR1 ENHRY and CDR2 SYGVKD come from the germline V gene.